What follows describes a single T cell receptor beta chain. What it binds is unknown. The data are from a study of cytomegalovirus exposure and HLA in healthy donors. Whole-study findings and limits: Owing to their indistinguishability, certain V segments, notably TRBV6-2 and TRBV6-3, were excluded. Association of a missense DCLRE1C variant with TCR beta V- and J-gene trimming was reported in a later analysis.

The primer mix had 60 Vbeta and 13 Jbeta primers. Clones were sequenced by immunoSEQ multiplex PCR, and TCRdb holds only the in-frame ones, with some missing. The sample lists about 190,000 clones; more than 70% were seen once. Trimming cost V 0 bases and J 2 bases, with 4 bases left between them. The CDR3 runs to 13 residues. Germline CDR1 is SGHTA and CDR2 is FQGNSA. Healthy bone marrow donors made up the donors. Sequenced material: PBMCs. The chain has TRBV7-2 and TRBJ1-2, with unresolved D. The receptor was derived from a man in his thirties or forties in good health and CMV-seropositive. The CDR3: CASSLAANYGYTF. The CDR3 bases are TGTGCCAGCAGCTTAGCAGCAAACTATGGCTACACCTTC.